This entry features one T cell receptor (beta chain) sequence. Antigen unknown. Per the original methods: With immunoSEQ giving junction-only sequences and no quality scores, filtering differed. TCRdb keeps only in-frame clones here, not all; method: immunoSEQ multiplex PCR. From that table come the V and J calls and clone size; the DNA was used to work out D and trimming. The sample carries 2 million to 2.5 million clones, roughly 91% recorded once. This sample was included in a study of shared clonotypes between healthy human individuals. At the level of the study: Each donor had three CD4 naive, three CD4 memory, two CD8 naive and one CD8 memory plate.

Study-level results: On the whole, naive subsets had larger estimated richness than memory subsets had. Non-shared clonotypes were found to have lower generation probabilities than the clonotypes that were shared by all four of the sorted-subset donors.

Terminally differentiated effector memory CD45RA+ cells were left out of the naive CD8 fraction, which was CD45RO-negative and positively selected for CCR7. The germline V gene has CDR1 MNHEY and CDR2 SMNVEV (reference sequence). The CDR3 is 13 residues long. Deletions cut 5 bases from V and 5 bases from J, with 12 bases between. Sequenced sample: naive CD8+ T cells from PBMCs. The receptor was isolated from a man between 18 and 29 years old in good health. Some clones in this sample may be carry-over from other donors' samples. The rearrangement joins TRBV27 to TRBJ1-1; no clear D. The CDR3 DNA reads TGTGCCAGCAGTCCCTCGTCGGTTACTGAAGCTTTCTTT. Protein product: CASSPSSVTEAFF.